These 15 T cell receptor beta chains share one sample of origin, sequenced in a study of blood T cell repertoires in COVID-19. Libraries were prepared by immunoSEQ multiplex PCR; TCRdb keeps only in-frame clonotypes and omits some of them. The sample lists approximately 400,000 clones; roughly 80% were seen once. Sequencing was carried out using peripheral blood. The origin of the receptors is a human donor with acute or convalescent COVID-19. The donor label of this sample is uncertain.

There are a few counts of this clone. This chain connects TRBV2 to TRBJ1-1, with TRBD1 matching 7 bases. V was pared by 6 bases and J by 1 base, with 8 bases of the junction left unmatched. The germline V gene encodes CDR1 SNHLY and CDR2 FYNNEI. The CDR3 is made up of 15 amino acids. The CDR3 DNA reads TGTGCCAGCAGGGGGAGACAGGGAACGAACACTGAAGCTTTCTTT. Encoded protein: CASRGRQGTNTEAFF.

As regards this clone: Within the sample, other DNA sequences also encode this same CDR3. The J gene is TRBJ2-1, the V gene TRBV5-1; D may be TRBD2 (6 bases). Germline V CDR1 and CDR2: SGHRS, YFSETQ. This CDR3 contains 14 residues. The ends were cut back, 2 bases at V and 3 bases at J, with 9 bases in the middle. CDR3 in amino acids: CASSLGGIYNEQFF. The CDR3 DNA follows: TGCGCCAGCAGCTTAGGAGGGATCTACAATGAGCAGTTCTTC.

The chain combines TRBV18 with TRBJ2-1; TRBD2 is a possible D gene (5 bases). Germline CDR1 and CDR2: KGHSH and LQKENI. The length of the CDR3 is 17 residues. Trimming removed 3 bases at V and 1 base at J, with 16 bases between. The CDR3 is CASSPLIGRDSYNEQFF. The CDR3 DNA sequence: TGTGCCAGCTCACCCCTAATTGGACGGGATTCCTACAATGAGCAGTTCTTC.

The rearrangement uses TRBV11-2 and TRBJ2-7, with TRBD2 matching over 10 bases. Unmatched junction bases numbered 5, after V lost 1 base and J lost 2 bases. From germline, CDR1 is SGHAT and CDR2 FQNNGV. The CDR3 runs to 16 residues. Here the CDR3 reads CASSLAGSGRAYEQYF. In DNA form, the CDR3 reads TGTGCCAGCAGCTTAGCAGGCAGCGGGAGGGCCTACGAGCAGTACTTC. Variable domain in full (rest from reference TRBV11-2 and TRBJ2-7): EAGVAQSPRYKIIEKRQSVAFWCNPISGHATLYWYQQILGQGPKLLIQFQNNGVVDDSQLPKDRFSAERLKGVDSTLKIQPAKLEDSAVYLCASSLAGSGRAYEQYFGPGTRLTVT.

The rearrangement joins TRBV29-1 to TRBJ1-2; D gene uncertain. The CDR3 covers 12 residues. Trimming left V 7 bases short and J 5 bases short, with 14 bases between. The germline gives CDR1 SQVTM, CDR2 ANQGSEA. The chain's CDR3 is CSASERTYGYTF. As DNA, the CDR3 is TGCAGCGCCAGCGAAAGAACATATGGCTACACCTTC.

The chain recombines TRBV7-8 with TRBJ1-3; possible D gene TRBD1, 5 bases. The CDR3 is 17 residues long. Trimming cost V 1 base and J 2 bases, with 15 bases left between them. Germline CDR1 SGHVS, CDR2 FQNEAQ. The DNA of the CDR3 is TGTGCCAGCAGCTTAGTGTTGCAGGGAGGGACTGGAAACACCATATATTTT. It yields the protein CASSLVLQGGTGNTIYF. Based on the CDR3 plus reference TRBV7-8 and TRBJ1-3, the full variable domain is GAGVSQSPRYKVAKRGQDVALRCDPISGHVSLFWYQQALGQGPEFLTYFQNEAQLDKSGLPSDRFFAERPEGSVSTLKIQRTQQEDSAVYLCASSLVLQGGTGNTIYFGEGSWLTVV.

Points on this clone: At one boundary the junction diverges from the germline segment, which might be a read error. This chain connects TRBV3-1 (or the pseudogene TRBV3-2) to TRBJ2-2; 9 bases map to TRBD2. Germline-derived CDR1 and CDR2 are LGHDT and YNNKEL (reference sequence). The CDR3 is made up of 16 amino acids. The CDR3: CASRQGGGANTGELFF. The DNA for the CDR3 is TGTGCCAGCAGGCAAGGCGGGGGGGCCAACACCGGGGAGCTGTTTTTT.

This clone has a handful of counts. The rearrangement joins TRBV18 to TRBJ2-3, with TRBD2 identical over 14 bases. Unmatched junction bases numbered 3, after V lost 3 bases and J lost 4 bases. The germline CDR1 and CDR2 sequences are KGHSH and LQKENI. The CDR3 loop spans 16 amino acids. The CDR3 here is CASSPGTSGSSDTQYF. Here the CDR3 DNA reads TGTGCCAGCTCACCCGGGACTAGCGGGAGTTCAGATACGCAGTATTTT.

The table lists this clone with many counts. The chain combines TRBV7-9 with TRBJ1-1; 9 bases are a match to TRBD1. J was trimmed by 0 bases and V by 1 base; bases with no gene match: 3. Germline CDR1 and CDR2: SEHNR and FQNEAQ (reference sequence). The CDR3 totals 16 residues. In DNA form, the CDR3 reads TGTGCCAGCAGCTTAGGGGACAGGGACATGAACACTGAAGCTTTCTTT. Its translation is CASSLGDRDMNTEAFF.

J is TRBJ1-1 and V is TRBV7-6, with D maybe TRBD1 (5 bases). The CDR3 is made up of 13 amino acids. Germline CDR1 is SGHVS and CDR2 is FNYEAQ. Deletions cut 5 bases from V and 2 bases from J, with 9 bases between. CDR3 in DNA: TGTGCCAGCAGCGGTGACAGTAACACTGAAGCTTTCTTT. Translating gives CASSGDSNTEAFF.

This clone has only one observation. This chain uses TRBV2 with TRBJ2-7; TRBD2 agrees at 9 bases. After removal of 4 bases from V and 3 bases from J, the junction contained 7 bases not matched to a gene. The CDR3 is 15 amino acids. CDR1 is SNHLY, CDR2 FYNNEI, per germline. In DNA form, the CDR3 reads TGTGCCAGCAGTGTAGAGAGCGGGGGGTTCTACGAGCAGTACTTC. Encoded protein: CASSVESGGFYEQYF.

V gene TRBV12-1 combines with J gene TRBJ1-1; TRBD1, the D gene given by the table, was not confirmed from the DNA. TRBV12-1 is described as a pseudogene. The CDR3 spans 14 residues. The CDR3 DNA sequence: TGTGCCAGCAGCTGCCTGACACCAAACACTGAAGCTTTCTTT. This gives the protein CASSCLTPNTEAFF.

The chain employs TRBV15 and TRBJ1-2; no clear D gene. The germline CDR1 and CDR2 sequences are LNHNV and YYDKDF (reference sequence). Deletions cut 5 bases from V and 5 bases from J, with 12 bases between. This CDR3 contains 13 residues. Here the CDR3 DNA reads TGTGCCACCAGCGCCCCAGGAACTTATGGCTACACCTTC. It specifies CATSAPGTYGYTF.

The chain couples TRBV27 to TRBJ1-5; the match to TRBD1 covers 9 bases. CDR3 length: 18 residues. Germline lookup yields CDR1 MNHEY and CDR2 SMNVEV (reference sequence). V lost 4 bases, J lost 2 bases, and 12 bases stayed unmatched. CDR3 region: CASSSDRGARYRNQPQHF. The DNA of the CDR3 is TGTGCCAGCAGTTCGGACAGGGGAGCTCGATATCGCAATCAGCCCCAGCATTTT.

This chain links TRBV7-9 with TRBJ1-5, with 11 bases aligning to TRBD1. Looked up from germline, CDR1 is SEHNR and CDR2 is FQNEAQ (reference sequence). The CDR3 loop spans 17 amino acids. V lost 1 base to trimming and J lost 1 base; unmatched junction nucleotides: 3. Written as DNA, the CDR3 is TGTGCCAGCAGCTTAGGGACAGGGGGCTGGAGCAATCAGCCCCAGCATTTT. It is translated as CASSLGTGGWSNQPQHF.